One sample yielded the 20 T cell receptor beta chains listed below, sequenced in a study of control samples from healthy donors and cancer patients. Libraries were prepared by immunoSEQ multiplex PCR; TCRdb keeps only in-frame clonotypes and omits some of them. There are about 180,000 clones in the sample; roughly nine tenths occur only once, and around 1.5% lies in the top ten. Material: blood. These receptors were taken from a man aged 25-40 years in good health.

In regard to this clone: Other nucleotide sequences in the sample specify the same CDR3. This chain links TRBV27 with TRBJ1-1, with D perhaps TRBD1 (5 bases). Germline V gene data show CDR1 as MNHEY and CDR2 as SMNVEV (reference sequence). This CDR3 is built from 14 residues. Trimming cost V 6 bases and J 1 base, with 12 bases left between them. As DNA, the CDR3 is TGTGCCAGCAGCCCCGGGACCGCGAACACTGAAGCTTTCTTT. This gives the protein CASSPGTANTEAFF.

The rearrangement uses TRBV7-9 and TRBJ1-4, with a tentative D call TRBD1 (6 bases). The CDR3 consists of 15 residues. Germline CDR1 and CDR2: SEHNR and FQNEAQ (reference sequence). Trimming stripped 3 bases from V and 3 bases from J, with 11 bases between. The CDR3 sequence is CASSFLTGSNEKLFF. Written as DNA, the CDR3 is TGTGCCAGCAGCTTCCTGACAGGTTCTAATGAAAAACTGTTTTTT.

The chain uses TRBV19 and TRBJ1-1; no clear D gene. Trimming pared 1 base from V and 1 base from J, leaving 13 bases between. This CDR3 has 16 residues. Germline V lookup: CDR1 LNHDA, CDR2 SQIVND (reference sequence). Here the CDR3 reads CASSIGGYAWNTEAFF. The CDR3 DNA follows: TGTGCCAGTAGTATAGGAGGGTATGCGTGGAACACTGAAGCTTTCTTT.

This clone was found once. The chain uses TRBV7-2 and TRBJ1-6; 7 nucleotides match TRBD1. Germline loops: CDR1 SGHTA, CDR2 FQGNSA. This CDR3 region has 16 residues. V trimming: 2 bases; J trimming: 7 bases; junction bases outside the gene matches: 8. The CDR3 here is CASSLTAGQENSPLHF. As DNA, the CDR3 is TGTGCCAGCAGCTTAACCGCAGGACAGGAAAATTCACCCCTCCACTTT.

The chain links TRBV6-6 to TRBJ1-1, with D possibly TRBD1 on 5 matching bases. Trimming cost V 2 bases and J 5 bases, with 15 bases left between them. The CDR3 totals 15 residues. In germline, CDR1 is MNHNY, CDR2 SVGAGI (reference sequence). The chain's CDR3 is CASSYTERGLTEAFF. The CDR3 DNA is TGTGCCAGCAGTTACACGGAAAGGGGATTAACTGAAGCTTTCTTT.

The chain couples TRBV29-1 to TRBJ1-1; no reliable D call. Germline values: CDR1 SQVTM, CDR2 ANQGSEA. The CDR3 is 11 amino acids. V lost 6 bases and J 6 bases, leaving 11 bases between the germline ends. The CDR3 sequence is CSVPWGAEAFF. CDR3 DNA: TGCAGCGTACCCTGGGGAGCTGAAGCTTTCTTT.

The chain links TRBV19 to TRBJ2-3; 10 bases are shared with TRBD2. The CDR3 loop spans 18 amino acids. Germline values: CDR1 LNHDA, CDR2 SQIVND (reference sequence). V was pared by 0 bases and J by 2 bases, with 8 bases of the junction left unmatched. The DNA of the CDR3 is TGTGCCAGTAGTATAGAGGGCTCCAGCGGGGGGGACACAGATACGCAGTATTTT. It yields the protein CASSIEGSSGGDTDTQYF. Full variable domain (remainder filled in from reference TRBV19 and TRBJ2-3): DGGITQSPKYLFRKEGQNVTLSCEQNLNHDAMYWYRQDPGQGLRLIYYSQIVNDFQKGDIAEGYSVSREKKESFPLTVTSAQKNPTAFYLCASSIEGSSGGDTDTQYFGPGTRLTVL.

This clone was counted a single time. The chain joins TRBV2 to TRBJ2-2; D remains ambiguous. Per germline, CDR1 SNHLY and CDR2 FYNNEI. Trimming cost V 6 bases and J 1 base, with 3 bases left between them. This CDR3 is 12 amino acids long. The CDR3 nucleotides read TGTGCCAGCAGGATGAACACCGGGGAGCTGTTTTTT. This codes for CASRMNTGELFF.

This rearrangement joins TRBV9 to TRBJ2-2; 9 bases align to TRBD1. The CDR3 totals 15 residues. The junction had 8 bases not matched to a gene; V was cut back by 4 bases and J by 7 bases. The germline CDR1 and CDR2 sequences are SGDLS and YYNGEE. The chain's CDR3 is CASSTRTGVNGELFF. CDR3 in DNA: TGTGCCAGCAGCACCCGGACAGGGGTAAACGGGGAGCTGTTTTTT.

This rearrangement joins TRBV27 to TRBJ1-2; a possible D gene is TRBD1 (5 bases). The ends were cut back, 6 bases at V and 2 bases at J, with 13 bases in the middle. The V gene's germline CDR1 is MNHEY and CDR2 SMNVEV (reference sequence). The CDR3 totals 14 residues. The CDR3 region has the DNA TGTGCCAGCAGCCAAAAAGGGGCAAACTATGGCTACACCTTC. Protein product: CASSQKGANYGYTF.

J is TRBJ1-2 and V is TRBV2; 8 positions agree with TRBD1. V lost 3 bases and J lost 7; bases outside the gene matches: 7. The germline V gene has CDR1 SNHLY and CDR2 FYNNEI. CDR3 length: 14 residues. CDR3 sequence: CASSDYSGGRGYTF. In nucleotides, the CDR3 is TGTGCCAGCAGTGATTATTCAGGGGGCCGTGGCTACACCTTC.

This chain joins TRBV7-9 and TRBJ1-5; D is unresolved. The germline V and J ends were trimmed by 1 base and 6 bases, with 7 bases remaining between them. Per germline, CDR1 SEHNR and CDR2 FQNEAQ (reference sequence). The CDR3 is 13 amino acids. CDR3 coding DNA: TGTGCCAGCAGCTTAGGCGGTGGTCAGCCCCAGCATTTT. As protein: CASSLGGGQPQHF.

The chain carries TRBV11-2 and TRBJ2-1; D remains ambiguous. The CDR3 extends over 13 amino acids. Between the trimmed V and J ends, which lost 1 base and 7 bases, there was a span of 8 bases. Looked up from germline, CDR1 is SGHAT and CDR2 is FQNNGV. The CDR3 sequence: CASSLGRANEQFF. DNA of the CDR3: TGTGCCAGCAGCTTAGGAAGGGCTAATGAGCAGTTCTTC.

As regards this clone: A much bigger clone sits one base away, suggesting this may be a read error. The chain employs TRBV3-1 (or the pseudogene TRBV3-2) and TRBJ2-7; 8 bases match TRBD1. The CDR3 is 11 amino acids. Germline lookup yields CDR1 LGHDT and CDR2 YNNKEL (reference sequence). V lost 4 bases, J lost 7 bases, and 0 bases stayed unmatched. The CDR3 sequence is CASSRQGEQYF. The CDR3 DNA follows: TGTGCCAGCAGCCGACAGGGGGAGCAGTACTTC.

The V and J genes are TRBV29-1 and TRBJ1-2; no reliable D call. V was cut by 0 bases and J by 8 bases, with 13 bases left in between. Germline CDR1 and CDR2: SQVTM and ANQGSEA. The CDR3 loop spans 13 amino acids. The CDR3 coding sequence is TGCAGCGTTGAAGACCCCGGAGTAGGAGGCTACACCTTC. Translated, it gives CSVEDPGVGGYTF.

V and J are TRBV7-6 and TRBJ2-5, with D hard to call. CDR3 size: 12 residues. Trimming removed 1 base at V and 5 bases at J, with 5 bases between. Germline V gives CDR1 SGHVS, CDR2 FNYEAQ. DNA for the CDR3: TGTGCCAGCAGCTTAGTTAAGGAGACCCAGTACTTC. Its translation: CASSLVKETQYF. Complete variable domain (other parts from reference TRBV7-6 and TRBJ2-5): GAGVSQSPRYKVTKRGQDVALRCDPISGHVSLYWYRQALGQGPEFLTYFNYEAQQDKSGLPNDRFSAERPEGSISTLTIQRTEQRDSAMYRCASSLVKETQYFGPGTRLLVL.

V usage is TRBV30 and J usage is TRBJ2-1, with D possibly TRBD1 on 6 matching bases. Germline CDR1 GTSNPN, CDR2 SVGIG (reference sequence). The CDR3 length is 11 residues. Trimming took 5 bases from V and 8 from J, leaving 10 bases between them. The CDR3 protein is CAWGYRDEQFF. The CDR3 DNA is TGTGCCTGGGGCTACAGGGATGAGCAGTTCTTC.

The J gene is TRBJ2-2, the V gene TRBV10-3; 8 nucleotides agree with TRBD1. Trimming cost V 4 bases and J 7 bases; bases outside gene matches: 8. The CDR3 has 15 residues. The germline gives CDR1 ENHRY, CDR2 SYGVKD. The DNA of the CDR3 is TGTGCCATCAGTGGGGGGACAGGATCGGTCGGGGAGCTGTTTTTT. Protein: CAISGGTGSVGELFF.

The J gene is TRBJ1-1, the V gene TRBV11-2; no clear D. The V end lost 4 bases, the J end lost 4 bases, and 16 bases lay between the germline ends. The CDR3 runs 15 residues. Per the germline V gene, CDR1 is SGHAT and CDR2 is FQNNGV. The CDR3 sequence: CASSSLRGVSTEAFF. The CDR3 coding sequence is TGTGCCAGCAGCTCGTTACGTGGGGTTTCCACTGAAGCTTTCTTT.

The chain is built from TRBV9 and TRBJ1-1, with D unclear. The V and J ends lost 0 bases and 8 bases respectively, with 14 bases between them. Germline assignment: CDR1 SGDLS and CDR2 YYNGEE. This CDR3 is 14 amino acids long. As DNA, the CDR3 is TGTGCCAGCAGCGTAGGAGTGCCGCCTTCCGAAGCTTTCTTT. Residues: CASSVGVPPSEAFF.